The 14 T cell receptor beta chains below were found in one sample sequenced in a study of T cell changes during pregnancy in multiple sclerosis. The assay was immunoSEQ multiplex PCR, and TCRdb's table has in-frame clones only and misses some. The data hold around 88,000 clones, with approximately 89% observed a single time. The sequenced sample was peripheral blood, obtained in the first trimester of pregnancy. The receptors originated from a female donor with multiple sclerosis, enrolled in a pregnancy study.

The V and J genes are TRBV6-6 and TRBJ1-5, with 9 bases lining up with TRBD1. Germline V lookup: CDR1 MNHNY, CDR2 SVGAGI (reference sequence). This CDR3 has 16 amino acids. The J segment lost 6 bases and the V segment lost 5 bases, leaving 11 bases of the junction unmatched. In DNA form, the CDR3 reads TGTGCCAGCAGTGCGACGGACAGGGGTGAGAGTCAGCCCCAGCATTTT. Its protein product is CASSATDRGESQPQHF.

The chain uses TRBV4-1 and TRBJ1-2; no firm D call. The germline gives CDR1 MGHRA, CDR2 YSYEKL. V lost 0 bases and J lost 6, with 17 bases in between. The CDR3 has 16 amino acids. CDR3 DNA sequence: TGCGCCAGCAGCCAAGATATGGGAGGGTTTATAGATGGCTACACCTTC. It codes for CASSQDMGGFIDGYTF.

This chain joins TRBV7-9 and TRBJ2-3; 13 bases agree with TRBD2. CDR3 length: 16 amino acids. CDR1 and CDR2 from the germline V gene are SEHNR and FQNEAQ (reference sequence). V trimming: 3 bases; J trimming: 4 bases; junction bases outside the gene matches: 4. The CDR3 here is CASSFGTSGIADTQYF. CDR3 nucleotides: TGTGCCAGCAGCTTCGGGACTAGCGGGATTGCAGATACGCAGTATTTT. Together with reference TRBV7-9 and TRBJ2-3, the CDR3 gives the full variable domain: DTGVSQNPRHKITKRGQNVTFRCDPISEHNRLYWYRQTLGQGPEFLTYFQNEAQLEKSRLLSDRFSAERPKGSFSTLEIQRTEQGDSAMYLCASSFGTSGIADTQYFGPGTRLTVL.

The J gene is TRBJ1-2, the V gene TRBV11-2; D might be TRBD1 (6 bases). This CDR3 spans 13 amino acids. The germline CDR1 and CDR2 sequences are SGHAT and FQNNGV. V lost 5 bases to trimming and J lost 2 bases, with 9 bases between them. The chain's CDR3 is CASSRDNNYGYTF. For the CDR3, the DNA is TGTGCCAGCAGCAGGGACAACAACTATGGCTACACCTTC.

J is TRBJ1-1 and V is TRBV10-3; maybe TRBD1 (5 bases). The germline V gene has CDR1 ENHRY and CDR2 SYGVKD. This CDR3 spans 13 amino acids. Trimming shortened V by 10 bases and J by 5 bases, and 17 bases separated the two germline ends. CDR3 region: CATRAGVETEAFF. The CDR3 nucleotides read TGTGCCACCAGGGCGGGGGTTGAAACTGAAGCTTTCTTT.

The rearrangement links TRBV29-1 to TRBJ2-1; the match to TRBD2 covers 10 bases. The J segment lost 8 bases and the V segment lost 0 bases, leaving 13 bases of the junction unmatched. This CDR3 contains 17 residues. Looked up from germline, CDR1 is SQVTM and CDR2 is ANQGSEA. The CDR3 bases are TGCAGCGTTGAAGATCTAGGAGCGGGGGGGACCGTCGATGAGCAGTTCTTC. This encodes CSVEDLGAGGTVDEQFF.

Turning to this clone: The germline gene is not matched at one end of the junction; a read error may be the cause. The rearrangement links TRBV15 to TRBJ1-3; the match to TRBD1 covers 8 bases. CDR1 LNHNV and CDR2 YYDKDF come from the germline V gene (reference sequence). This CDR3 region has 14 residues. The CDR3 sequence: CAARTGSSGNTIYF. Here the CDR3 DNA reads TGTGCCGCCAGGACAGGGAGCTCTGGAAACACCATATATTTT.

The V and J genes are TRBV6-6 and TRBJ2-6; D is undetermined. The CDR3 sequence is 14 residues long. V shed 4 bases and J shed 2 bases, with 6 bases lying between them. The V gene's germline CDR1 is MNHNY and CDR2 SVGAGI (reference sequence). CDR3 in DNA: TGTGCCAGCAGTTTTAACACTGGGGCCAACGTCCTGACTTTC. Amino acid sequence: CASSFNTGANVLTF.

V gene TRBV28 combines with J gene TRBJ2-5; the match to TRBD2 covers 7 bases. The CDR3 spans 13 residues. Germline V gives CDR1 MDHEN, CDR2 SYDVKM. The V gene end was trimmed by 9 bases and the J gene end by 7 bases; junction bases not matched to a gene: 11. The chain's CDR3 is CASTRGDLGTQYF. DNA of the CDR3: TGTGCCAGTACCCGGGGGGATTTAGGGACCCAGTACTTC.

V usage is TRBV6-5 and J usage is TRBJ2-7, with TRBD2 as a possible D gene (6 bases). The CDR3 runs to 14 residues. V dropped 6 bases and J dropped 5 bases, with 17 bases sitting between them. Germline CDR1 is MNHEY and CDR2 is SVGAGI. The CDR3 nucleotides read TGTGCCAGCAGCCCACGGGGGAGTTGGGACGAGCAGTACTTC. It encodes CASSPRGSWDEQYF.

This clone occurred a few times. The genes are TRBV18 and TRBJ1-2; 7 bases fit TRBD1. Unmatched junction bases numbered 3, after V lost 5 bases and J lost 3 bases. Germline V gene lookup returns CDR1 KGHSH and CDR2 LQKENI. The CDR3 sequence is 13 residues long. DNA for the CDR3: TGTGCCAGCTCAGCCGACAGGGACTATGGCTACACCTTC. Protein: CASSADRDYGYTF.

The chain carries TRBV9 and TRBJ1-2, with 7 nucleotides matching TRBD1. V gave up 6 bases and J gave up 8 bases; unmatched junction bases: 13. The CDR3 is 14 residues long. Germline V CDR1 and CDR2: SGDLS, YYNGEE. The chain's CDR3 is CASTLGGQPWGYTF. CDR3 DNA: TGTGCCAGCACCTTGGGGGGACAGCCCTGGGGCTACACCTTC.

The chain couples TRBV27 to TRBJ1-5; 7 nucleotides align to TRBD1. The V gene end was trimmed by 6 bases and the J gene end by 4 bases; junction bases not matched to a gene: 3. The germline CDR1 and CDR2 sequences are MNHEY and SMNVEV (reference sequence). The CDR3 is 13 residues long. CDR3 region: CASRPTGNQPQHF. The CDR3 DNA sequence: TGTGCCAGCAGACCGACAGGGAATCAGCCCCAGCATTTT.

V is TRBV2 and J is TRBJ2-3; perhaps TRBD2 as D (6 bases). The germline V gene encodes CDR1 SNHLY and CDR2 FYNNEI. There are 17 residues in the CDR3. Trimming removed 4 bases at V and 4 bases at J, with 21 bases between. CDR3 residues: CASSVPSGSTFPDTQYF. The CDR3 DNA is TGTGCCAGCAGTGTCCCCTCCGGGAGTACGTTCCCAGATACGCAGTATTTT.